This TCR beta chain was identified in a study of OX40 agonist ivuxolimab in advanced cancers. Study-wide results and limits: The CD4+ and CD8+ T cells in the blood had expanded clonally by week 6 at 0.1 to 3.0 mg/kg. People who partly responded at 0.1-3.0 mg/kg had some of the least clonal expansion seen.

The CDR3 sequence is 15 residues long. Deletions cut 2 bases from V and 2 bases from J, with 9 bases between. Germline CDR1 reads LNHDA; CDR2 reads SQIVND (reference sequence). To note about this clone: What it binds is not known.

Method: immunoSEQ multiplex PCR; TCRdb's copy keeps in-frame clones and lacks some. The table has tens of thousands of clones, roughly 84% seen once. The origin of this receptor is an adult with an advanced solid tumor such as melanoma, head and neck, liver or kidney cancer. The specimen comprised CD4+ or CD8+ T cells sorted from blood, sampled in a trial of the OX40 agonist ivuxolimab. The V call is TRBV19, the J call TRBJ2-2; D may match TRBD1 or TRBD2 (5 bases each). CDR3 region: CASSISGPNTGELFF. The CDR3 DNA sequence: TGTGCCAGTAGTATATCGGGACCAAACACCGGGGAGCTGTTTTTT.